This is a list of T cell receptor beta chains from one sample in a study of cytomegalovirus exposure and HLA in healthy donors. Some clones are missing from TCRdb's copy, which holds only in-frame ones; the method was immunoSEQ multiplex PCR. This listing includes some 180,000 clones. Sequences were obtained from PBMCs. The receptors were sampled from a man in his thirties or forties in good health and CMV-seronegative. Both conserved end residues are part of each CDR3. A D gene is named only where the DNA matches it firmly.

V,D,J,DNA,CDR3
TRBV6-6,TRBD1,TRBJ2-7,TGTGCCAGCACCCTAGGACAGGGGAAGGACGAGCAGTACTTC,CASTLGQGKDEQYF
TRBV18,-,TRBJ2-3,TGTGCCAGCTCACCCAGAGGGAGCGGACCAGCAGATACGCAGTATTTT,CASSPRGSGPADTQYF
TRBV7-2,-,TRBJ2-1,TGTGCCAGCAGCAGGACGGTGGCGGGCTCCTACAATGAGCAGTTCTTC,CASSRTVAGSYNEQFF
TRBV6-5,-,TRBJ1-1,TGTGCCAGCAGTTACTCGATCCCATCCGGTGAAGCTTTCTTT,CASSYSIPSGEAFF
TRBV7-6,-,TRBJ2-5,TGTGCCAGCAGCCACCAGGGGAGAGAGACCCAGTACTTC,CASSHQGRETQYF
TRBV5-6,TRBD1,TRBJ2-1,TGTGCCAGCAGCGAGGACAGGGTCGAGCAGTTCTTC,CASSEDRVEQFF
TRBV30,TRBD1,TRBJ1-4,TGTGCCTGGAGTCCAGGACAGGGCTATAATGAAAAACTGTTTTTT,CAWSPGQGYNEKLFF
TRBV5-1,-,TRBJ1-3,TGCGCCAGCAGCTCGGACAGCTCCAAAAACACCATATATTTT,CASSSDSSKNTIYF
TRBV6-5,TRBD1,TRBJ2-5,TGTGCCAAGCGGACCGGGACAGGGGGCAGAGAGACCCAGTACTTC,CAKRTGTGGRETQYF
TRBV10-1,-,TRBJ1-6,TGCGCCAGCAGTGACAATTATTCACCCCTCCACTTT,CASSDNYSPLHF
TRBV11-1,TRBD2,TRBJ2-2,TGTGCCAGCAGCTCCGGAGGGGCGGGGGATGCGGGGGAGCTGTTTTTT,CASSSGGAGDAGELFF
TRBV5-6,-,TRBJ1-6,TGTGCCAGCTTCCAGGGCTCCTATAATTCACCCCTCCACTTT,CASFQGSYNSPLHF
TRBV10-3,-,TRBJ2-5,TGTGCCGTCGGCCTAGCAGAGCAAGAGACCCAGTACTTC,CAVGLAEQETQYF
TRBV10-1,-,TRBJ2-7,TGCGCCAGCAGTGACCGCGTGACCCAGGGTCCGTACGAGCAGTACTTC,CASSDRVTQGPYEQYF
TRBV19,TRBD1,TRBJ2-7,TGTGCCAGTAATCAACCGGGACAGGGCAACGAGCAGTACTTC,CASNQPGQGNEQYF
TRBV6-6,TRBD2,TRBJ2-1,TGTGCCAGCAGTTACCTAGCGGGTGAGCAGTTCTTC,CASSYLAGEQFF
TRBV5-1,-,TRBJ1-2,TGCGCCAGCAGCTTGGGGGACTCTGTTGGCTACACCTTC,CASSLGDSVGYTF
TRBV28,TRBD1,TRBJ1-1,TGTGCCAGCAGTTTAGAAGGTGGACAGGGCAGAGGTGAAGCTTTCTTT,CASSLEGGQGRGEAFF
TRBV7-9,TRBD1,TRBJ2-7,TGTGCCAGCAGCCCCCGGACAGGGGGGGCCTACGAGCAGTACTTC,CASSPRTGGAYEQYF
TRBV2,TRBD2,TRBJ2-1,TGTGCCAGCAGGGTTGGGGGCAGCGGGGGGGCTGGTTACAATGAGCAGTTCTTC,CASRVGGSGGAGYNEQFF
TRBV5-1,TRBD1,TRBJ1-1,TGCGCCAGCAGCTCCACAGGGGCCGCGCACACTGAAGCTTTCTTT,CASSSTGAAHTEAFF
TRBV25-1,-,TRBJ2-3,TGTGCCAGCAGTGCGGCGGCAGATACGCAGTATTTT,CASSAAADTQYF
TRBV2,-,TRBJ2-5,TGTGCCAGCAGTGGCGACTACCAGAGAACCCAGTACTTC,CASSGDYQRTQYF
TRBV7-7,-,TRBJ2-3,TGTGCCAGCAGCTTGACTAGAAGTTCCTCCGATACGCAGTATTTT,CASSLTRSSSDTQYF
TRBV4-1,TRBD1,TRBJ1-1,TGCGCCAGCAGATCCGGACAGGGGCCCTGGAACACTGAAGCTTTCTTT,CASRSGQGPWNTEAFF
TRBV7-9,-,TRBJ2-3,TGTGCCAGCAGCTTAGGAGGCGTCTCCACAGATACGCAGTATTTT,CASSLGGVSTDTQYF
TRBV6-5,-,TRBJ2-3,TGTGCCAGCAGTTACTCGTTCTCGGCAGATACGCAGTATTTT,CASSYSFSADTQYF
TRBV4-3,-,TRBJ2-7,TGCGCCAGCAGCCAACAGAGGGGGATCCCCTACGAGCAGTACTTC,CASSQQRGIPYEQYF
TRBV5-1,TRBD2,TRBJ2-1,TGCGCCAGCAGCCCCTTAGCGGGAGGGGTTAATGAGCAGTTCTTC,CASSPLAGGVNEQFF
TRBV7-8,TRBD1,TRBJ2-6,TGTGCCAGCAGCCCACAGGGGGCCTCCGGGGCCAACGTCCTGACTTTC,CASSPQGASGANVLTF
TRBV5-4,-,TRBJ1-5,TGTGCCAGCAGCTCCGGACAAGGCAATCAGCCCCAGCATTTT,CASSSGQGNQPQHF
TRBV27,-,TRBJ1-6,TGTGCCAGCACCGATTCAGGGTACCAAGATTCACCCCTCCACTTT,CASTDSGYQDSPLHF
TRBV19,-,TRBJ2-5,TGTGCCAGTGGGCCGGGACTGGCGTACCAAGAGACCCAGTACTTC,CASGPGLAYQETQYF
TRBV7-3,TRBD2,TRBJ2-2,TGTGCCAGCAGCTTAACCCCCGCGGGAGGCACCGGGGAGCTGTTTTTT,CASSLTPAGGTGELFF
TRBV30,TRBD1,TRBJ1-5,TGTGCCTGGAGGTCAACAGGGGTGATCAATCAGCCCCAGCATTTT,CAWRSTGVINQPQHF
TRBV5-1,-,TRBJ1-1,TGCGCCAGCAGCTCCGAGGGGGGGCGCGGGACTGAAGCTTTCTTT,CASSSEGGRGTEAFF
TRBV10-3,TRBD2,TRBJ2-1,TGTGCCATCAGTTCTCCCGGACTAGCGGGCTCCTACAATGAGCAGTTCTTC,CAISSPGLAGSYNEQFF
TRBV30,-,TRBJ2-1,TGTGCCTGGAGTGTACTGGGTAGGGGCCGGCTTTACAATGAGCAGTTCTTC,CAWSVLGRGRLYNEQFF
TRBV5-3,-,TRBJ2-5,TGTGCCAGAAGTCGTCCGGGTGGAGAGACCCAGTACTTC,CARSRPGGETQYF
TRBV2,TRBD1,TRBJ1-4,TGTGCCAGCAGAGTTGGGGGACAGGTTAATGAAAAACTGTTTTTT,CASRVGGQVNEKLFF
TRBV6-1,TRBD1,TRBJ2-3,TGTGCCAGCAGTGAACTTGGGACAGGGACAGATACGCAGTATTTT,CASSELGTGTDTQYF
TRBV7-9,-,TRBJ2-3,TGTGCCAGCGCCGACAGGCTCAGCACAGATACGCAGTATTTT,CASADRLSTDTQYF
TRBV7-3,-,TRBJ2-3,TGTGCCAGCAGCTTATTGGCGGGCGACACAGATACGCAGTATTTT,CASSLLAGDTDTQYF
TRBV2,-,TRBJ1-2,TGTGCCAGCAGTGACTATGGACAGCGAAGTAACTATGGCTACACCTTC,CASSDYGQRSNYGYTF
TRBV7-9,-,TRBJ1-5,TGTGCCAGCAGCCTTGAACAGAATCAGCCCCAGCATTTT,CASSLEQNQPQHF
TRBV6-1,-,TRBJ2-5,TGTGCCAGCAGTGAAGCGTGGGGCATCTCTGGGGAGACCCAGTACTTC,CASSEAWGISGETQYF
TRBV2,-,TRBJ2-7,TGTGCCAGCAACGACAGAAGCTCCTACGAGCAGTACTTC,CASNDRSSYEQYF
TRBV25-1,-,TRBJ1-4,TGTGCCACCCGGCGAGGAGGACAGCATGCAACTAATGAAAAACTGTTTTTT,CATRRGGQHATNEKLFF
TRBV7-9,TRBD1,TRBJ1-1,TGTGCCAGCAGCATTCAGGGGGGCACTGAAGCTTTCTTT,CASSIQGGTEAFF
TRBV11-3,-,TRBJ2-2,TGTGCCAGCAGCCCCGAAGGGGTTGAACTCGGGGAGCTGTTTTTT,CASSPEGVELGELFF
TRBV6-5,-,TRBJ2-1,TGTGCCAGCAGTTACGATAGAGGTCCCGGCAATGAGCAGTTCTTC,CASSYDRGPGNEQFF
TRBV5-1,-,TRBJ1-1,TGCGCCAGCAGCCGCACCTCTGGACACTCGAACACTGAAGCTTTCTTT,CASSRTSGHSNTEAFF
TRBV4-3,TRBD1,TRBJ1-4,TGCGCCAGCAGCCAAGGACAGGGGGATGGGGAAAAACTGTTTTTT,CASSQGQGDGEKLFF
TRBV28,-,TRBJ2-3,TGTGCCAGCAGTTTTTCAAGTGGGAGTGGGACAGATACGCAGTATTTT,CASSFSSGSGTDTQYF
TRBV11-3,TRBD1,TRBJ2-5,TGTGCCAGCAGCTTAGGACAGGGCGCATCCGAGACCCAGTACTTC,CASSLGQGASETQYF
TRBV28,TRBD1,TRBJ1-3,TGTGCCAGCAGTTCCCAGGGGGCTGGAAACACCATATATTTT,CASSSQGAGNTIYF
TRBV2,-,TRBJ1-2,TGTGCCAGGGCCGGACTCGGGCCCTTGGGGGGCTACACCTTC,CARAGLGPLGGYTF
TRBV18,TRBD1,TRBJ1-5,TGTGCCAGCTCACAGGGGACAGGCAATCAGCCCCAGCATTTT,CASSQGTGNQPQHF
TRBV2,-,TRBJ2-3,TGTGCCAGCAGGCTCGCCCCCGGGATCAACACAGATACGCAGTATTTT,CASRLAPGINTDTQYF
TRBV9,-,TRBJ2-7,TGTGCCAGCAGCGTAGCTAGAACAGGGACCGCATACGAGCAGTACTTC,CASSVARTGTAYEQYF